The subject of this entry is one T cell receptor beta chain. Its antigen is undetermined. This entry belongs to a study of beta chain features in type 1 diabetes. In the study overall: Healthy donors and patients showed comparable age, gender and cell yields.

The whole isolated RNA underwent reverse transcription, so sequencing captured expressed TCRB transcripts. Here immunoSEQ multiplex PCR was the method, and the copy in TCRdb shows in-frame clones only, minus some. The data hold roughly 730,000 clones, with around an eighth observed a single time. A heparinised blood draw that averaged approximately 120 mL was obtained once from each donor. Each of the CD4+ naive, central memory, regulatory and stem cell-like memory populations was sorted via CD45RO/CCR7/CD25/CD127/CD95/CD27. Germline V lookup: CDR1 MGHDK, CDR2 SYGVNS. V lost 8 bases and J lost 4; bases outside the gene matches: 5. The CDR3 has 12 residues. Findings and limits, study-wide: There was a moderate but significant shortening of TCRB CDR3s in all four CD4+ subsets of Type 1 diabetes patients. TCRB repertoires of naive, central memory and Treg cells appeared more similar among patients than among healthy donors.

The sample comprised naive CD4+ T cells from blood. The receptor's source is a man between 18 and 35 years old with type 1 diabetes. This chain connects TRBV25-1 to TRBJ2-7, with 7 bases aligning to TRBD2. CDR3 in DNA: TGTGCCAGCCGTGGGGGGGTTTACGAGCAGTACTTC. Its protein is CASRGGVYEQYF.